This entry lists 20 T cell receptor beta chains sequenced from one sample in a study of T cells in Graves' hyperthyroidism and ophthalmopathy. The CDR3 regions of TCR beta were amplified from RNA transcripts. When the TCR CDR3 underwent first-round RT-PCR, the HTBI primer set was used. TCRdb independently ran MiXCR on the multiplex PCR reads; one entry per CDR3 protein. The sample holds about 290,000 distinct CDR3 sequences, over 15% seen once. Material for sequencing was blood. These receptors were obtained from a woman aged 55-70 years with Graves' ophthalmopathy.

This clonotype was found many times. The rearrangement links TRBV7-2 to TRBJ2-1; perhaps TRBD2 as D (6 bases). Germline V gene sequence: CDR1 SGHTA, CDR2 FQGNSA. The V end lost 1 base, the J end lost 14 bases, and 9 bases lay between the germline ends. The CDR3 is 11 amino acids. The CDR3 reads CASSLGGKEFF. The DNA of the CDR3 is TGTGCCAGCAGCTTAGGCGGGAAGGAGTTCTTC.

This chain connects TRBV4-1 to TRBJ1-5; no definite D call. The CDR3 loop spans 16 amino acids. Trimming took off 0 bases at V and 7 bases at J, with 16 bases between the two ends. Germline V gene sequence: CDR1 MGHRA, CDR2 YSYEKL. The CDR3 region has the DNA TGCGCCAGCAGCCAAGATATTATCCCTTCGAAGCAGCCCCAGCATTTT. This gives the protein CASSQDIIPSKQPQHF.

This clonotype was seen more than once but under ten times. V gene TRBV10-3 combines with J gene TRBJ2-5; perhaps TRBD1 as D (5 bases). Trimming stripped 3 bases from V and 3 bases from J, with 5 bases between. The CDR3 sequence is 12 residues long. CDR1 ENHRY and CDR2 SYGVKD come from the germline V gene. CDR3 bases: TGTGCCATCAGTGACAGGGAAGAGACCCAGTACTTC. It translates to CAISDREETQYF.

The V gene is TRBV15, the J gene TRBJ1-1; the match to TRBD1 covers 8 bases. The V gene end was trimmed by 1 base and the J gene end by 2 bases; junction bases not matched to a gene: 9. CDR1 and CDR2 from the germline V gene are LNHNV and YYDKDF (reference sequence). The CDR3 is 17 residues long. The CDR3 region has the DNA TGTGCCACCAGCAGAGTAGGGAGGGACAGGTTAAACACTGAAGCTTTCTTT. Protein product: CATSRVGRDRLNTEAFF.

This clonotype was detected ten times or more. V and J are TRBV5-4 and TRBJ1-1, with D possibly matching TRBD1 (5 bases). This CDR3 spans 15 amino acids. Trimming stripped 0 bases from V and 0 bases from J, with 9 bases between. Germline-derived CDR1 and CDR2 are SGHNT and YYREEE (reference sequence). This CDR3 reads CASSLGGLMNTEAFF. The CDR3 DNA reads TGTGCCAGCAGCTTGGGGGGACTGATGAACACTGAAGCTTTCTTT. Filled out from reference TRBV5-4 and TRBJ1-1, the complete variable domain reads ETGVTQSPTHLIKTRGQQVTLRCSSQSGHNTVSWYQQALGQGPQFIFQYYREEENGRGNFPPRFSGLQFPNYSSELNVNALELDDSALYLCASSLGGLMNTEAFFGQGTRLTVV.

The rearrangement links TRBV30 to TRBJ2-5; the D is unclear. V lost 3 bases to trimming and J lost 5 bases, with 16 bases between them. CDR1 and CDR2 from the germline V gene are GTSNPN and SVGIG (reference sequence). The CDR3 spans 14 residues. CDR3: CAWRAQTVSETQYF. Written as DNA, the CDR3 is TGTGCCTGGAGGGCACAAACAGTATCGGAGACCCAGTACTTC.

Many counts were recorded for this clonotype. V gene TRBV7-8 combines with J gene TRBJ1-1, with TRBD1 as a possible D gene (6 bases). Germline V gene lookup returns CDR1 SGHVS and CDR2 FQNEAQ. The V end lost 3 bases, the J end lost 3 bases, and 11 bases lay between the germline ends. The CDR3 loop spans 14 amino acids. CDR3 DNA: TGTGCCAGCAGCTTCGGGGGCCATTACACTGAAGCTTTCTTT. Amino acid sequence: CASSFGGHYTEAFF.

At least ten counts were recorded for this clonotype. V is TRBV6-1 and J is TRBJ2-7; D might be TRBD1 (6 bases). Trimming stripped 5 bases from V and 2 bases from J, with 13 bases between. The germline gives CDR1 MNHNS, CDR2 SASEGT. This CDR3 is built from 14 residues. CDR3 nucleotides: TGTGCCAGCAGTCAGGGGTCGTTCGCCTACGAGCAGTACTTC. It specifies CASSQGSFAYEQYF.

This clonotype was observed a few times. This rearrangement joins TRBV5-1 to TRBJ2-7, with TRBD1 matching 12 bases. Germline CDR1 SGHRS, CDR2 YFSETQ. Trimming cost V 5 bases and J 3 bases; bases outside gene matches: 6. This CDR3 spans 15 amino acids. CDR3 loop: CASRPGTGGFYEQYF. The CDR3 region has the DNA TGCGCCAGCAGGCCCGGGACAGGGGGCTTCTACGAGCAGTACTTC.

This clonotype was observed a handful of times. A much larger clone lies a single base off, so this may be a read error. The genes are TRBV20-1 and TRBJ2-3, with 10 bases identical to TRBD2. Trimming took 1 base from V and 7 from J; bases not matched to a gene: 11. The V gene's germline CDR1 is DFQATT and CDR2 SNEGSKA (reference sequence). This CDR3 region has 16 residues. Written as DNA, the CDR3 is TGCAGTGCTAGAGGGCTAGCGGGAGTGAGGGCAAATACGCAGTATTTT. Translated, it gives CSARGLAGVRANTQYF.

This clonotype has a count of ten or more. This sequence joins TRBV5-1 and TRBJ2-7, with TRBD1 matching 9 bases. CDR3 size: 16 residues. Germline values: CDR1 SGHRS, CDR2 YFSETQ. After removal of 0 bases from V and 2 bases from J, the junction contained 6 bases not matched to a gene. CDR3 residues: CASSLDGQGLAYEQYF. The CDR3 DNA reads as TGCGCCAGCAGCTTGGACGGACAGGGGCTGGCCTACGAGCAGTACTTC.

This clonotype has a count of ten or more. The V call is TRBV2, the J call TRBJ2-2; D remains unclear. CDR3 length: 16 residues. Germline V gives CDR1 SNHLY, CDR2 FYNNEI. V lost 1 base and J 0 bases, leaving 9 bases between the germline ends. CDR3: CASSEVGSANTGELFF. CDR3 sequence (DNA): TGTGCCAGCAGTGAAGTTGGCAGCGCGAACACCGGGGAGCTGTTTTTT. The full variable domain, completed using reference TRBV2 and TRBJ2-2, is EPEVTQTPSHQVTQMGQEVILRCVPISNHLYFYWYRQILGQKVEFLVSFYNNEISEKSEIFDDQFSVERPDGSNFTLKIRSTKLEDSAMYFCASSEVGSANTGELFFGEGSRLTVL.

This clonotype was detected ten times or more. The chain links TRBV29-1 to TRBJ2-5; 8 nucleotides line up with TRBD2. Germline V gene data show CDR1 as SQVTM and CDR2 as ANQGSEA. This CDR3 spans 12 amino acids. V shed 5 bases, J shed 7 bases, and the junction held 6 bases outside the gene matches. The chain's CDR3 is CSVSSGGGTQYF. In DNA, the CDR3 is TGCAGCGTTTCTTCGGGAGGGGGGACCCAGTACTTC.

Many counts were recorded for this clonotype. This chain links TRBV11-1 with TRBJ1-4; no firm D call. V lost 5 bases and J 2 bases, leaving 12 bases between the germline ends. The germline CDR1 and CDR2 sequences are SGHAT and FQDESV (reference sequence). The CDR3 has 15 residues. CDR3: CASSPGDATNEKLFF. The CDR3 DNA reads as TGTGCCAGCAGCCCGGGCGATGCCACTAATGAAAAACTGTTTTTT.

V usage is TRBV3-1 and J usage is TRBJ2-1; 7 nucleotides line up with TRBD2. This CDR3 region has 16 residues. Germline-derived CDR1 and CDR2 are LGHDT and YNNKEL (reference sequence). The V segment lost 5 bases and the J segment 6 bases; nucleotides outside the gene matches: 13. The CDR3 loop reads CASSDRVVAGFNEQFF. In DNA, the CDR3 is TGTGCCAGCAGCGACCGGGTGGTAGCGGGTTTCAATGAGCAGTTCTTC.

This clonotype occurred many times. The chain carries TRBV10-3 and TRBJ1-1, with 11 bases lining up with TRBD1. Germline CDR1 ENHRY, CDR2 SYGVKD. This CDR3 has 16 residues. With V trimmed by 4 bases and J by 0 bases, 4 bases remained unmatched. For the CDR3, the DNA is TGTGCCATCAGTGGGGACAGGGGGACCATGAACACTGAAGCTTTCTTT. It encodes CAISGDRGTMNTEAFF.

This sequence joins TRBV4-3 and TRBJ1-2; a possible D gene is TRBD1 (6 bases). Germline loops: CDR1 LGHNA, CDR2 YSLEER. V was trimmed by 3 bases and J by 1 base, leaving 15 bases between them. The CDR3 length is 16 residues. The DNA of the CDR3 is TGCGCCAGCAGCCAGGCCGGGACAACTAATAACTATGGCTACACCTTC. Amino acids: CASSQAGTTNNYGYTF.

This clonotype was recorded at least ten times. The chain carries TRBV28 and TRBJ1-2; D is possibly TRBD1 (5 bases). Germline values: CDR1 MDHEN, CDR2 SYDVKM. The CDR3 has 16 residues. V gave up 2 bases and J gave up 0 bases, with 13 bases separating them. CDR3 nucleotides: TGTGCCAGCAGTTTAAGGGGAGGACGGACTAACTATGGCTACACCTTC. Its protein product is CASSLRGGRTNYGYTF.

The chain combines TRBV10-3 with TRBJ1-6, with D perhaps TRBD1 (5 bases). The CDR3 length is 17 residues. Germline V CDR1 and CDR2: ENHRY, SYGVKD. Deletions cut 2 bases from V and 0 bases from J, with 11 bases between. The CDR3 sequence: CAISEGGGSSYNSPLHF. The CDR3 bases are TGTGCCATCAGTGAGGGGGGGGGGAGCTCCTATAATTCACCCCTCCACTTT.

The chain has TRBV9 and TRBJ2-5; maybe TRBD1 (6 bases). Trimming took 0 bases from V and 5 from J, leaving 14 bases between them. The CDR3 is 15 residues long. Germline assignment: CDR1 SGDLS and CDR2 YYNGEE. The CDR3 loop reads CASSVDPGVGETQYF. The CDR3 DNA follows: TGTGCCAGCAGCGTAGACCCAGGGGTGGGGGAGACCCAGTACTTC.